A selection of T cell receptor beta chains follows, all from one sample in a study of human T cells and chemical hapten exposure. TCRdb independently ran MiXCR on the RACE reads; one entry per CDR3 protein. This table has roughly 100,000 distinct CDR3 sequences, under 35% appearing once. The material sequenced was whole blood, taken in connection with sensitization to the hapten diphenylcyclopropenone (DPC). The receptor source for this set is a man in his forties or fifties with alopecia areata. Some clones in this sample may be carry-over from other donors' samples. Each CDR3 is given with its conserved first and last residue. D genes are given only for firm matches. The listing skips clone size in some rows; elsewhere it reads once, few, many or a size class.

D	size	V	J	CDR3	DNA
-	few	TRBV6-5	TRBJ1-1	CASRQGSYMNTEAFF	TGTGCCAGCAGACAGGGATCTTATATGAACACTGAAGCTTTCTTT
TRBD2	few	TRBV5-1	TRBJ2-2	CASGGTSGYTGELFF	TGCGCCAGCGGAGGGACTAGCGGTTACACCGGGGAGCTGTTTTTT
TRBD2	once	TRBV4-1	TRBJ2-7	CASSQARGAGDEQYF	TGCGCCAGCAGCCAAGCGAGGGGAGCGGGAGACGAGCAGTACTTC
-	few	TRBV21-1	TRBJ2-2	CASSIPLETSGRAGELFF	TGTGCCAGCAGCATACCTTTGGAGACTAGCGGGAGAGCCGGGGAGCTGTTTTTT
-	-	TRBV9	TRBJ1-4	CASSVEEGRNEKLFF	TGTGCCAGCAGCGTAGAAGAGGGACGGAATGAAAAACTGTTTTTT
-	-	TRBV4-3	TRBJ2-1	CASSQDFGSYNEQFF	TGCGCCAGCAGCCAAGATTTTGGATCCTACAATGAGCAGTTCTTC
-	-	TRBV7-2	TRBJ2-6	CASSSRVFSGANVLTF	TGTGCCAGCAGCTCACGGGTATTCTCTGGGGCCAACGTCCTGACTTTC
-	-	TRBV7-9	TRBJ2-2	CASTPTGGELFF	TGTGCCAGCACCCCTACGGGCGGGGAGCTGTTTTTT
TRBD2	few	TRBV7-2	TRBJ2-1	CASSLKPFSGTRYNEQFF	TGTGCCAGCAGCTTAAAGCCCTTTAGCGGGACTCGCTACAATGAGCAGTTCTTC
TRBD2	-	TRBV18	TRBJ2-1	CASTPASGSSYNEQFF	TGTGCCAGCACGCCGGCTAGCGGAAGCTCCTACAATGAGCAGTTCTTC
-	-	TRBV20-1	TRBJ2-1	CSASAPIVTSGNEQFF	TGCAGTGCCAGTGCCCCAATAGTAACCTCGGGGAATGAGCAGTTCTTT
TRBD1	-	TRBV12-3/TRBV12-4	TRBJ1-5	CASRTGGLDQPQHF	TGTGCCAGCAGGACAGGGGGCCTAGATCAGCCCCAGCATTTT
TRBD2	-	TRBV18	TRBJ2-7	CASSPDSGRGEQYF	TGTGCCAGCTCACCAGATAGCGGGAGGGGTGAGCAGTACTTC
-	-	TRBV5-1	TRBJ2-1	CASSGPNLSDEQFF	TGCGCCAGCAGTGGACCGAACCTATCTGATGAGCAGTTCTTC
TRBD2	few	TRBV10-3	TRBJ2-4	CAISDQREGRVAKNIQYF	TGTGCCATCAGTGATCAGCGGGAGGGCCGGGTAGCCAAAAACATTCAGTACTTC
TRBD2	-	TRBV7-8	TRBJ2-1	CASSLRDTGTSGRYNEQFF	TGTGCCAGCAGCTTAAGGGATACCGGGACTAGCGGACGCTACAATGAGCAGTTCTTC
-	-	TRBV10-3	TRBJ1-5	CANQGNSNQPQHF	TGTGCCAACCAGGGGAATAGCAATCAGCCCCAGCATTTT
-	few	TRBV12-3/TRBV12-4	TRBJ1-1	CASSEGGLNTEAFF	TGTGCCAGCAGCGAGGGGGGATTGAACACTGAAGCTTTCTTT
TRBD2	-	TRBV5-1	TRBJ2-3	CASSPGGSGRGATQYF	TGCGCCAGCAGCCCCGGTGGAAGCGGGAGGGGCGCTACGCAGTATTTT
TRBD1	-	TRBV29-1	TRBJ2-4	CSVEKGQGGNIQYF	TGCAGCGTTGAAAAGGGACAGGGGGGGAACATTCAGTACTTC
-	few	TRBV25-1	TRBJ2-1	CASSESVEQFF	TGTGCCAGCAGTGAATCCGTGGAGCAGTTCTTC
-	few	TRBV6-1	TRBJ2-7	CASSETMMGGEQYF	TGTGCCAGCAGTGAAACTATGATGGGAGGCGAGCAGTACTTC
TRBD1	few	TRBV12-3/TRBV12-4	TRBJ2-1	CASRPGQVGNEQFF	TGTGCCAGCAGGCCGGGACAGGTAGGGAATGAGCAGTTCTTC
-	-	TRBV5-1	TRBJ2-3	CASSLGRSGGSTDTQYF	TGCGCCAGCAGCTTGGGGCGTTCTGGCGGGAGCACAGATACGCAGTATTTT
TRBD2	few	TRBV6-2/TRBV6-3	TRBJ2-7	CASSYSGTSGTRPGEQYF	TGTGCCAGCAGTTACTCTGGGACTAGCGGTACTCGTCCGGGGGAGCAGTACTTC
-	-	TRBV7-9	TRBJ2-3	CASSSSGLDTQYF	TGTGCCAGCAGCTCCTCCGGGCTAGATACGCAGTATTTT
-	few	TRBV6-5	TRBJ2-2	CASITPETGELFF	TGTGCCAGCATCACCCCTGAGACCGGGGAGCTGTTTTTT
-	few	TRBV27	TRBJ2-3	CASTRTVRDTQYF	TGTGCCAGCACCCGGACAGTCAGAGATACGCAGTATTTT
TRBD2	-	TRBV10-3	TRBJ2-7	CAISPTISGRRFGQYF	TGTGCCATCAGCCCTACAATCAGCGGGAGGAGGTTTGGGCAGTACTTC
-	-	TRBV9	TRBJ2-1	CASSVVNSGINEQFF	TGTGCCAGCAGCGTAGTGAATAGCGGTATCAATGAGCAGTTCTTC
-	-	TRBV13	TRBJ1-2	CATHQRQGIYGYTF	TGTGCCACTCACCAGAGGCAGGGAATCTATGGCTACACCTTC
TRBD1	few	TRBV20-1	TRBJ2-7	CSARVVGTGWAYEQYF	TGCAGTGCTAGAGTGGTAGGGACAGGGTGGGCCTACGAGCAGTACTTC
-	-	TRBV5-6	TRBJ1-1	CASSLNRVAFF	TGTGCCAGCAGCTTGAACAGGGTAGCTTTCTTT
TRBD1	-	TRBV6-5	TRBJ2-5	CASRVGTAQETQYF	TGTGCCAGCAGGGTGGGGACAGCCCAAGAGACCCAGTACTTC
TRBD2	once	TRBV4-1	TRBJ2-2	CASSQGIAGVLTGELFF	TGCGCCAGCAGCCAAGGAATCGCGGGAGTGTTAACCGGGGAGCTGTTTTTT
-	few	TRBV5-1	TRBJ2-3	CASSATGWQPDTQYF	TGCGCCAGCAGCGCCACAGGATGGCAGCCAGATACGCAGTATTTT
-	-	TRBV6-5	TRBJ1-6	CASSWYSLYNSPLHF	TGTGCCAGCAGTTGGTACAGCCTATATAATTCACCCCTCCACTTT
-	-	TRBV4-1	TRBJ1-3	CASSQDLIWQAADSGNTIYF	TGCGCCAGCAGCCAAGATCTTATCTGGCAGGCCGCGGACTCTGGAAACACCATATATTTT
-	-	TRBV10-3	TRBJ2-3	CAISDYADTQYF	TGTGCCATCAGCGACTACGCAGATACGCAGTATTTT
-	-	TRBV20-1	TRBJ2-1	CSARSLGGGAYNEQFF	TGCAGTGCTAGGTCCCTGGGGGGCGGAGCCTACAATGAGCAGTTCTTC
TRBD2	-	TRBV3-1	TRBJ2-4	CASSQDLPGGAKNIQYF	TGTGCCAGCAGCCAAGATCTCCCGGGAGGAGCCAAAAACATTCAGTACTTC
-	-	TRBV28	TRBJ1-1	CASGLAFF	TGTGCCAGCGGATTGGCTTTCTTT
TRBD1	-	TRBV5-1	TRBJ2-1	CASSLAQGADEQFF	TGCGCCAGCAGCTTGGCTCAGGGGGCGGATGAGCAGTTCTTC
TRBD1	many	TRBV7-8	TRBJ2-1	CASSPTGDEQFF	TGTGCCAGCAGCCCTACAGGGGATGAGCAGTTCTTC